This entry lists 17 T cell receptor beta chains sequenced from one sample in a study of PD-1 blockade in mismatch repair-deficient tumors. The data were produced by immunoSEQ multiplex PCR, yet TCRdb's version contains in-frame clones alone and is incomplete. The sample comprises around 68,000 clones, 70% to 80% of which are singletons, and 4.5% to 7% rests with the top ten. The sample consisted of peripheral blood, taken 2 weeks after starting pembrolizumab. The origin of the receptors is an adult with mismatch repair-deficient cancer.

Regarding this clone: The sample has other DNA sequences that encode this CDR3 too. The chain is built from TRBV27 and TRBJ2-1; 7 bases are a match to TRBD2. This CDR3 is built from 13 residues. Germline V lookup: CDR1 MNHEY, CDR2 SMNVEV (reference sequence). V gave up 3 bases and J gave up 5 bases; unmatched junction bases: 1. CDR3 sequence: CASSLSGDNEQFF. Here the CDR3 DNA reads TGTGCCAGCAGTTTGAGCGGGGACAATGAGCAGTTCTTC.

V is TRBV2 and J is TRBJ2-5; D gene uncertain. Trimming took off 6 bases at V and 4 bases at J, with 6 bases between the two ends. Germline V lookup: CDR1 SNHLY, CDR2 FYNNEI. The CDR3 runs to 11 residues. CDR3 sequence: CASRARETQYF. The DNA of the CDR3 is TGTGCCAGCAGGGCAAGAGAGACCCAGTACTTC.

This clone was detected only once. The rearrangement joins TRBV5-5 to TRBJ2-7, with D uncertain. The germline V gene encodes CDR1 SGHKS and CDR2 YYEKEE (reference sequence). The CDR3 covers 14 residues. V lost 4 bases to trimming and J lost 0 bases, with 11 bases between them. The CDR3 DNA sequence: TGTGCCAGCAGCCTACCGACAAGCTCCTACGAGCAGTACTTC. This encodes CASSLPTSSYEQYF.

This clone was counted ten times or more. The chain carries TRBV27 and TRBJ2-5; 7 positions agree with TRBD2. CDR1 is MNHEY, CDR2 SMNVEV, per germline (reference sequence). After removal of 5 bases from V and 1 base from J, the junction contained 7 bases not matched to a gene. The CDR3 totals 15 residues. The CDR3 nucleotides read TGTGCCAGCAGTAACGGACTAGTTGGCCAAGAGACCCAGTACTTC. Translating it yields CASSNGLVGQETQYF.

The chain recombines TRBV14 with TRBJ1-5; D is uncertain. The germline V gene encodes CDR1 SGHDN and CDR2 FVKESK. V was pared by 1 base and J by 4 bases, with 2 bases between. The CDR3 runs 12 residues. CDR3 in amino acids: CASSQGNQPQHF. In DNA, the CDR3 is TGTGCCAGCAGCCAAGGGAATCAGCCCCAGCATTTT. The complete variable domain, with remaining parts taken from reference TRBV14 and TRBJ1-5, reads EAGVTQFPSHSVIEKGQTVTLRCDPISGHDNLYWYRRVMGKEIKFLLHFVKESKQDESGMPNNRFLAERTGGTYSTLKVQPAELEDSGVYFCASSQGNQPQHFGDGTRLSIL.

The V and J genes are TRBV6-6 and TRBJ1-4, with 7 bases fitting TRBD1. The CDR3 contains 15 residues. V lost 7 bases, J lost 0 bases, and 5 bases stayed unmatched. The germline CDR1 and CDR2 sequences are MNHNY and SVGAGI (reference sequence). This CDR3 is CASNRQGATNEKLFF. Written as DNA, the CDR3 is TGTGCCAGCAATCGCCAGGGGGCAACTAATGAAAAACTGTTTTTT.

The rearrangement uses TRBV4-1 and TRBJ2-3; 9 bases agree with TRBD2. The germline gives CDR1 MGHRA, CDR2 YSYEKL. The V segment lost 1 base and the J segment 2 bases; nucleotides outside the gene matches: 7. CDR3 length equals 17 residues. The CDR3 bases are TGCGCCAGCAGCCAAGTCGGCGGGAGGGGAACCACAGATACGCAGTATTTT. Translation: CASSQVGGRGTTDTQYF.

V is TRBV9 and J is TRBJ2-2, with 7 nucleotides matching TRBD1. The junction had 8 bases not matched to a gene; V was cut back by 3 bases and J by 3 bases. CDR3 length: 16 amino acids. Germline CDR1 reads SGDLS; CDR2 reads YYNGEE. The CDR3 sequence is CASSEHQGEDTGELFF. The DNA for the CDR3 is TGTGCCAGCAGCGAACACCAGGGGGAAGACACCGGGGAGCTGTTTTTT. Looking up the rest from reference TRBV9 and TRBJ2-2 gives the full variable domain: DSGVTQTPKHLITATGQRVTLRCSPRSGDLSVYWYQQSLDQGLQFLIQYYNGEERAKGNILERFSAQQFPDLHSELNLSSLELGDSALYFCASSEHQGEDTGELFFGEGSRLTVL.

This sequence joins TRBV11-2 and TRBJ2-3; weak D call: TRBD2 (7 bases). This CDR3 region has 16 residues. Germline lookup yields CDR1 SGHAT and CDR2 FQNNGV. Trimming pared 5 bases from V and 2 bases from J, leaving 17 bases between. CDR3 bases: TGTGCCAGCAGCCGGAGGGGGGGCAGGTACACAGATACGCAGTATTTT. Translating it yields CASSRRGGRYTDTQYF. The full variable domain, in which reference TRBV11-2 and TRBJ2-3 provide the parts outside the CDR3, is EAGVAQSPRYKIIEKRQSVAFWCNPISGHATLYWYQQILGQGPKLLIQFQNNGVVDDSQLPKDRFSAERLKGVDSTLKIQPAKLEDSAVYLCASSRRGGRYTDTQYFGPGTRLTVL.

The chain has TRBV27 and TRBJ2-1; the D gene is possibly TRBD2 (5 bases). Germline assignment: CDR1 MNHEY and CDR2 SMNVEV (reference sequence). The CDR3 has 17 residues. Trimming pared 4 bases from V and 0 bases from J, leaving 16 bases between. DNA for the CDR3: TGTGCCAGCAGTTCCGGATGGGGAACTAGCTCCTACAATGAGCAGTTCTTC. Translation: CASSSGWGTSSYNEQFF.

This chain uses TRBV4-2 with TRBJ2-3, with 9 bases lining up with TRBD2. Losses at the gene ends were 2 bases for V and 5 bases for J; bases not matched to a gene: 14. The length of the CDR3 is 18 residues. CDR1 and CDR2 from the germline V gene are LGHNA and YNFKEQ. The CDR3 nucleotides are TGTGCCAGCAGCCAACAGAGGAGCGGCGGGAGGGGGGTAGATACGCAGTATTTT. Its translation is CASSQQRSGGRGVDTQYF.

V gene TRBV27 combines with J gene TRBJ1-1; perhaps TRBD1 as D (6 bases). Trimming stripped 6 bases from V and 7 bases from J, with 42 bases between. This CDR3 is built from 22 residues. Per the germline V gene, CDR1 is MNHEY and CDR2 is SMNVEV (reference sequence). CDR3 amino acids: CASRLRGIQGNRGIGSGNEAFF. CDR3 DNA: TGTGCCAGCAGGCTACGGGGAATACAGGGTAATAGGGGGATCGGGTCTGGAAATGAAGCTTTCTTT.

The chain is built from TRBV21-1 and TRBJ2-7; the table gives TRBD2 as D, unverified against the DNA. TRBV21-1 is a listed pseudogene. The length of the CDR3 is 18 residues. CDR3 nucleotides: TGTGCCAGCAGCAAAATTCAGGGACTAGATTCTGTCTCCTACGAGCAGTACTTC. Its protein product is CASSKIQGLDSVSYEQYF.

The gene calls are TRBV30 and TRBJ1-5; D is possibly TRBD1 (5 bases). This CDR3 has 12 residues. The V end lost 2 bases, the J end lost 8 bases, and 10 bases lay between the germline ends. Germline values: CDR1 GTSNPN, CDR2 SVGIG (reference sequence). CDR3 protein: CAWSLSGKPQHF. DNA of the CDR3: TGTGCCTGGAGTCTCTCAGGGAAGCCCCAGCATTTT.

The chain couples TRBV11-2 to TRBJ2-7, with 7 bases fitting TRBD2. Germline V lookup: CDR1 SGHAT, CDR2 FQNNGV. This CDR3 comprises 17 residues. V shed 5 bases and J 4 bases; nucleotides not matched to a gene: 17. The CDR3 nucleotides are TGTGCCAGCAGCAACTTGCTCCTTAGCGGGCCATCTTACGAGCAGTACTTC. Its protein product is CASSNLLLSGPSYEQYF.

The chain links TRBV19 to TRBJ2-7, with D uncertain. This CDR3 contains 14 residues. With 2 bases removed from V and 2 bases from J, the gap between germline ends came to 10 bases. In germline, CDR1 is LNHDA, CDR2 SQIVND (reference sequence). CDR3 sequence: CASSITHSTYEQYF. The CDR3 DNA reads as TGTGCCAGTAGTATAACGCATTCTACCTACGAGCAGTACTTC.

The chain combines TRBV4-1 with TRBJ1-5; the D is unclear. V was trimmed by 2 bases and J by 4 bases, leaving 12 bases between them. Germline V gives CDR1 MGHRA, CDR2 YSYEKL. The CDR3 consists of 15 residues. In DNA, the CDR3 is TGCGCCAGCAGCCAACGTCAGACCACAAATCAGCCCCAGCATTTT. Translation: CASSQRQTTNQPQHF.